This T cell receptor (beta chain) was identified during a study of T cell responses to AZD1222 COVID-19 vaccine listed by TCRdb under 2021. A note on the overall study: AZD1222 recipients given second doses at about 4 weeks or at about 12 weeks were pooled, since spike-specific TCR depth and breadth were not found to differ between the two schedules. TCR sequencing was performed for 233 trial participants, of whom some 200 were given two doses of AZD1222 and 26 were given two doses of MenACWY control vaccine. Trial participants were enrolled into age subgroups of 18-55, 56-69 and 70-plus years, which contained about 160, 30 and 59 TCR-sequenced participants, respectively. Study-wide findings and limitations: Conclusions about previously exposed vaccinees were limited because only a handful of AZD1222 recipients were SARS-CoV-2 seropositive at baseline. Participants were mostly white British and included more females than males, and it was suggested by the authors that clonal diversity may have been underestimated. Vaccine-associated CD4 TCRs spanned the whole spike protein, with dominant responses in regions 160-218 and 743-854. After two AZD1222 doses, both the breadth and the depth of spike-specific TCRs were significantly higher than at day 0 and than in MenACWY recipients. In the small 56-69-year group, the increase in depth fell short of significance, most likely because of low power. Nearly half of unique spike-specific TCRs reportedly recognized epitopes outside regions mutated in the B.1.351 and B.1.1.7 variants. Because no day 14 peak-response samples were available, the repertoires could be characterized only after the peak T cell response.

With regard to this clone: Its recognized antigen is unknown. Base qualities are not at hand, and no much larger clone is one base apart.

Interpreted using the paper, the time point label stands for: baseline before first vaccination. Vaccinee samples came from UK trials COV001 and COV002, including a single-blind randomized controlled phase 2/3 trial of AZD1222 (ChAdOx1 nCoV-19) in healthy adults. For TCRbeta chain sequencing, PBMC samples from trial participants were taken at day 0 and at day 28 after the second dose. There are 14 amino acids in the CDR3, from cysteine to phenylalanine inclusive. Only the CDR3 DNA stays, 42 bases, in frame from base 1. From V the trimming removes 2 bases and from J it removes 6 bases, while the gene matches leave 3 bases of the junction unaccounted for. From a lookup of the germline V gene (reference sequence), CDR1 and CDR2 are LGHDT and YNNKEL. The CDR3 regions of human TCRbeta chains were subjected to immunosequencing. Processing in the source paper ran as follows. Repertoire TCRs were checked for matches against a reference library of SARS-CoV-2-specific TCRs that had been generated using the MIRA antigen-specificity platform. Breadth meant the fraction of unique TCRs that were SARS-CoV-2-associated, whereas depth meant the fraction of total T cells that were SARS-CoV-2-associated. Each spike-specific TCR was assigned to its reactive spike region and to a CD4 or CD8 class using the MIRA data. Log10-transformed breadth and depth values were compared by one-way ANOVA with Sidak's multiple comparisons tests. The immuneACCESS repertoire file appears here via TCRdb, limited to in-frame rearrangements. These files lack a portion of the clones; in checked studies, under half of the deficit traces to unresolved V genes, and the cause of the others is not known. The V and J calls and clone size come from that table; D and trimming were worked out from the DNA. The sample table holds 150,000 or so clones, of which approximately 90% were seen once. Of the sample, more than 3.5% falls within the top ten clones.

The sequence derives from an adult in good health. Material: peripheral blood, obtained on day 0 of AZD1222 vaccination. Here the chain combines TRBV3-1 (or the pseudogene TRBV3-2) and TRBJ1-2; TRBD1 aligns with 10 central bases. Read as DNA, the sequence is TGTGCCAGCAGCCAAAGACAGGGGGCACATGGCTACACCTTC. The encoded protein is CASSQRQGAHGYTF.